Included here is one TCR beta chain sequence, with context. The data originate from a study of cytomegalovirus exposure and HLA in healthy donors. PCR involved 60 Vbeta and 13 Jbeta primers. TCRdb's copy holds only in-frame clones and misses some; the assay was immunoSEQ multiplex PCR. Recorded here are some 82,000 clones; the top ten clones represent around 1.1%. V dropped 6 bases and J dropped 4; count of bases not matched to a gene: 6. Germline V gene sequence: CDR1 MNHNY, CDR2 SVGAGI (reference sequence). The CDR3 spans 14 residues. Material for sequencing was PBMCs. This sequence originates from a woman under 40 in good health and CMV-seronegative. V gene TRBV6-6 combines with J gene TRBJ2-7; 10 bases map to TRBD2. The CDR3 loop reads CASSPGLAEYEQYF. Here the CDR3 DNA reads TGTGCCAGCAGCCCCGGACTAGCGGAATACGAGCAGTACTTC.